Presented here are 8 T cell receptor beta chains from one specimen sequenced in a study of cytomegalovirus exposure and HLA in healthy donors. With 60 Vbeta and 13 Jbeta primers, the PCR was carried out. Repertoires were generated with immunoSEQ multiplex PCR, while TCRdb's copy carries only in-frame clones and drops some. The data show about 180,000 clones, 70% to 80% seen once. The source material was PBMCs. Every receptor here comes from a man between 18 and 35 years old in good health and CMV-seronegative.

This chain joins TRBV9 and TRBJ1-3; D is possibly TRBD1 (5 bases). CDR3 length: 16 residues. Trimming removed 4 bases at V and 0 bases at J, with 14 bases between. The V gene's germline CDR1 is SGDLS and CDR2 YYNGEE. The CDR3 reads CASSSREGSSGNTIYF. The CDR3 DNA follows: TGTGCCAGCAGCTCCCGGGAGGGGAGCTCTGGAAACACCATATATTTT.

This clone was observed a few times. The rearrangement uses TRBV5-4 and TRBJ2-1; D is perhaps TRBD2 (6 bases). This CDR3 has 17 residues. The V and J ends lost 0 bases and 8 bases respectively, with 21 bases between them. Germline CDR1 reads SGHNT; CDR2 reads YYREEE (reference sequence). Written as DNA, the CDR3 is TGTGCCAGCAGCTTGGCCGGGGGAGCCCTCAGAGCGTATGAGCAGTTCTTC. This translates into CASSLAGGALRAYEQFF.

The gene calls are TRBV7-2 and TRBJ2-1; maybe TRBD1 (6 bases). V gave up 7 bases and J gave up 3 bases, with 16 bases separating them. The germline V gene encodes CDR1 SGHTA and CDR2 FQGNSA. The CDR3 is 15 residues long. The CDR3 here is CASTMEQGGYNEQFF. The CDR3 region has the DNA TGTGCCAGCACCATGGAACAGGGCGGCTACAATGAGCAGTTCTTC. The complete variable domain, with remaining parts taken from reference TRBV7-2 and TRBJ2-1, reads GAGVSQSPSNKVTEKGKDVELRCDPISGHTALYWYRQSLGQGLEFLIYFQGNSAPDKSGLPSDRFSAERTGGSVSTLTIQRTQQEDSAVYLCASTMEQGGYNEQFFGPGTRLTVL.

In this sample, this clone turned up once. The V call is TRBV7-6, the J call TRBJ1-3; D is undetermined. The germline V gene has CDR1 SGHVS and CDR2 FNYEAQ. V was shortened by 4 bases and J by 1 base, with 5 bases between the two germline ends. CDR3 length: 13 amino acids. CDR3 in amino acids: CASSSHSGNTIYF. CDR3 coding DNA: TGTGCCAGCAGCTCCCATTCTGGAAACACCATATATTTT.

This chain links TRBV10-3 with TRBJ1-1; 7 bases agree with TRBD1. Per germline, CDR1 ENHRY and CDR2 SYGVKD. After removal of 7 bases from V and 5 bases from J, the junction contained 7 bases not matched to a gene. CDR3 size: 13 residues. CDR3 sequence (DNA): TGTGCCATCAACGACAGGGCGCGGACTGAAGCTTTCTTT. This codes for CAINDRARTEAFF.

The chain is built from TRBV18 and TRBJ2-5, with 8 bases lining up with TRBD1. This CDR3 has 15 amino acids. Looked up from germline, CDR1 is KGHSH and CDR2 is LQKENI. Germline trimming cut 6 bases from V and 5 bases from J; bases unmatched to any gene: 11. CDR3 loop: CASSPGTGARETQYF. CDR3 bases: TGTGCCAGCTCCCCAGGGACAGGTGCCCGGGAGACCCAGTACTTC.

This chain joins TRBV5-1 and TRBJ1-5; TRBD1 aligns across 10 bases. Trimming cost V 4 bases and J 5 bases; bases outside gene matches: 6. The CDR3 is made up of 15 amino acids. Germline assignment: CDR1 SGHRS and CDR2 YFSETQ. The CDR3 sequence is CASSTTGGRDQPQHF. CDR3 bases: TGCGCCAGCAGCACGACAGGGGGCAGGGATCAGCCCCAGCATTTT.

The rearrangement uses TRBV9 and TRBJ2-2; a possible D gene is TRBD2 (5 bases). Germline V gene data show CDR1 as SGDLS and CDR2 as YYNGEE. The V and J ends lost 3 bases and 6 bases respectively, with 9 bases between them. The CDR3 length is 13 residues. For the CDR3, the DNA is TGTGCCAGCAGCGGAAGAGCGGCCGGGGAGCTGTTTTTT. This translates into CASSGRAAGELFF.